Reported below is one TCR beta chain. Its specificity is not known. At one of its ends the junction is not consistent with the germline gene, which may arise from a read error. The source of the sample is a study of cytomegalovirus exposure and HLA in healthy donors. The germline V gene has CDR1 SGHDT and CDR2 YYEEEE. The length of the CDR3 is 13 residues. The PCR ran on 60 Vbeta and 13 Jbeta primers. Original methodology: About 83 million unique TCR beta chains, 8.5 million to 14 million shared, were counted in a later analysis. Libraries were prepared by immunoSEQ multiplex PCR; TCRdb keeps only in-frame clonotypes and omits some of them. V, J and clone size are those of that table, while D and trimming were read from the DNA. The table has 110,000 to 150,000 clones, around 82% seen once; the top ten hold around 3.2%. Overall study findings and caveats: Across donors, presence/absence analyses took sequencing depth to be roughly uniform.

The sequenced material came from PBMCs. The genes are TRBV5-6 and TRBJ1-2; TRBD1 is a possible D gene (5 bases). This TCR was recovered from a female donor in good health and CMV-seronegative. The CDR3 loop reads CASSPTGTGGYPF. The CDR3 bases are TGTGCCAGCAGCCCAACAGGAACCGGTGGCTACCCCTTC.